These 8 T cell receptor beta chains originate from one sample sequenced in a study of Graves' ophthalmopathy and Graves' hyperthyroidism. As the template, RNA transcripts were used to amplify TCR beta CDR3 regions. An opening RT-PCR round employed HTBI primers and preceded a second-round multiplex PCR. TCRdb reprocessed the multiplex PCR reads with MiXCR, giving one entry per CDR3 protein. The data show some 750,000 distinct CDR3 sequences, 35% to 50% seen once. Material: peripheral blood. These receptors were obtained from an adult man with Graves' ophthalmopathy.

This clonotype was picked up many times. The chain joins TRBV10-2 to TRBJ1-1; possible D gene TRBD1, 5 bases. Germline-derived CDR1 and CDR2 are WSHSY and SAAADI. Deletions cut 2 bases from V and 4 bases from J, with 11 bases between. This CDR3 spans 14 amino acids. The chain's CDR3 is CASSETRGITEAFF. For the CDR3, the DNA is TGCGCCAGCAGTGAGACTCGGGGGATCACTGAAGCTTTCTTT.

In its sample, this clonotype was seen many times. This chain connects TRBV7-9 to TRBJ1-1; 8 bases line up with TRBD1. V shed 3 bases, J shed 1 base, and the junction held 1 base outside the gene matches. Germline loops: CDR1 SEHNR, CDR2 FQNEAQ (reference sequence). This CDR3 is 14 amino acids long. In nucleotides, the CDR3 is TGTGCCAGCAGCTTCGGGACAGGGAACACTGAAGCTTTCTTT. Translating it yields CASSFGTGNTEAFF.

In this sample, this clonotype turned up a few times. This sequence joins TRBV24-1 and TRBJ1-1; a weak D match, TRBD1 (5 bases). This CDR3 has 11 amino acids. CDR1 and CDR2 (germline): KGHDR, SFDVKD. The germline V and J ends were trimmed by 11 bases and 5 bases, with 11 bases remaining between them. CDR3 sequence (DNA): TGTGCCAACTGGTGGGGGACTGAAGCTTTCTTT. It is translated as CANWWGTEAFF.

This clonotype was seen more than once but under ten times. An end of the junction differs from the germline gene, which may be a read error. The chain is built from TRBV10-3 and TRBJ2-6; perhaps TRBD1 as D (5 bases). CDR3 length: 17 residues. In germline, CDR1 is ENHRY, CDR2 SYGVKD. In DNA form, the CDR3 reads TGTGCCAGCAGTGAGAACCCAGGGATCGGTGGGGCCAACGTCCTGACTTTC. As protein: CASSENPGIGGANVLTF.

This clonotype was seen ten or more times. The genes are TRBV19 and TRBJ1-5; no clear D gene. CDR1 and CDR2 from the germline V gene are LNHDA and SQIVND (reference sequence). The CDR3 is 15 residues long. V shed 4 bases and J shed 2 bases, with 12 bases lying between them. CDR3 amino acids: CASSTGDGGNQPQHF. The DNA for the CDR3 is TGTGCCAGTAGTACCGGAGACGGTGGCAATCAGCCCCAGCATTTT.

The V and J genes are TRBV24-1 and TRBJ2-2, with D perhaps TRBD2 (6 bases). The CDR3 is 13 residues long. V was clipped by 9 bases and J by 0 bases, with 7 bases between them. In germline, CDR1 is KGHDR, CDR2 SFDVKD. The CDR3 is CATRTTNTGELFF. The CDR3 DNA sequence: TGTGCCACCCGGACTACGAACACCGGGGAGCTGTTTTTT.

The CDR3 is CASSANSLRSGNTIYF. CDR3 bases: TGTGCCAGCTCAGCCAACAGCCTTCGCTCTGGAAACACCATATATTTT. The rearrangement joins TRBV2 to TRBJ1-3; D is ambiguous. The CDR3 extends over 16 amino acids. V was shortened by 8 bases and J by 0 bases, with 17 bases between the two germline ends. CDR1 and CDR2 (germline): SNHLY, FYNNEI.

In this sample, this clonotype turned up many times. The chain joins TRBV2 to TRBJ1-2; no clear D. This CDR3 has 12 amino acids. Germline loops: CDR1 SNHLY, CDR2 FYNNEI. V shed 4 bases and J shed 2 bases, with 5 bases lying between them. DNA of the CDR3: TGTGCCAGCAGTGGAGAGAACTATGGCTACACCTTC. It specifies CASSGENYGYTF.